This note documents a single T cell receptor beta chain sequence. The specificity of this receptor is unknown. No per-base quality is available; no much larger clone lies one base away. The trial excluded patients who had a history of autoimmune disease or who were on systemic immunosuppression. Peripheral blood for TCR sequencing was collected from all dose cohorts at baseline, on cycle 4 day 1, and on cycle 7 day 1. Samples were obtained from an open-label, multicenter, first-in-human phase I dose-escalation trial of ivuxolimab. Adults with locally advanced or metastatic head and neck squamous cell, hepatocellular, melanoma or renal cell carcinoma were enrolled in the trial. Before TCR sequencing, CD4+ T cells and CD8+ T cells from peripheral blood were sorted into separate populations. Genomic DNA was isolated from the sorted cells so that the TCRbeta CDR3 region could be sequenced. TCRbeta CDR3 regions were sequenced using the immunoSEQ Assay. The clones in this table, taken by TCRdb from immuneACCESS, are in-frame only. Not every clone is retained; where verified, under half of the shortfall comes from an unresolved V gene, and the cause of the rest is unknown. The sample table shows more than 45,000 clones, and 80% to 90% are seen once. The top ten constitute roughly an eighth of the sample.

The data were taken from a study of OX40 agonist ivuxolimab in advanced cancers. Regarding the research as a whole: Ivuxolimab was an agonistic, fully human IgG2 monoclonal antibody directed against OX40 (CD134), a costimulatory receptor. Partial responses occurred in three dose-escalation patients: two with cutaneous melanoma and one with hepatocellular carcinoma. Of the roughly 52 dose-escalation patients, hepatocellular carcinoma was present in about 20, melanoma in about 15, renal cell carcinoma in 9 and head and neck cancer in 9. Intravenous ivuxolimab was administered to patients every 2 weeks at six dose levels: 0.01, 0.1, 0.3, 1.5, 3 and 10 mg/kg. Patients were allowed to have had prior anti-PD-1, anti-PD-L1 or anti-CTLA-4 therapy, and about 40% of the dose-escalation patients had been treated with checkpoint inhibitors. Peripheral TCRbeta sequencing was intended to test whether TCR sequence diversity was altered and clonal T-cell expansion was caused by ivuxolimab. The dose-escalation cohort was roughly 87% male with a mean age of approximately 59 years, ranging from 23 to 79. The paper reports the monotherapy dose-escalation portion (N of about 50 patients) of the phase I ivuxolimab trial. What the authors observed across the whole study: After ivuxolimab, more expanded clones were found on average in CD8+ T cells than in CD4+ T cells. The antigen specificity of the clonally expanded peripheral T cells was not determined. Clonal expansion of both CD4+ and CD8+ blood T cells was observed from baseline to week 6 at doses 0.1 to 3.0 mg/kg. In the 0.1-3.0 mg/kg groups, partial responders had among the lowest normalized peripheral clonal expansion, particularly in CD8+ T cells. Low levels of normalized T-cell clonal expansion were also seen in some patients who did not respond.

V was cut back by 8 bases and J by 0 bases, leaving a gap of 13 bases between them. CDR1 and CDR2 are read off the germline V gene (reference sequence) as MNHEY and SMNVEV. The CDR3 holds 15 amino acids from the cysteine to the phenylalanine. Only the CDR3 portion is preserved as DNA: 45 bases, with reading frame beginning at the first base. This receptor was identified in an adult with an advanced solid tumor such as melanoma, head and neck, liver or kidney cancer. In this chain, TRBV27 is recombined with TRBJ1-4, with the D segment identity uncertain. The sample was CD4+ or CD8+ T cells sorted from blood, taken in a trial of the OX40 agonist ivuxolimab. The CDR3 region has the sequence CASRSDAATNEKLFF. The sequenced DNA is TGTGCCAGCCGATCGGACGCCGCAACTAATGAAAAACTGTTTTTT.